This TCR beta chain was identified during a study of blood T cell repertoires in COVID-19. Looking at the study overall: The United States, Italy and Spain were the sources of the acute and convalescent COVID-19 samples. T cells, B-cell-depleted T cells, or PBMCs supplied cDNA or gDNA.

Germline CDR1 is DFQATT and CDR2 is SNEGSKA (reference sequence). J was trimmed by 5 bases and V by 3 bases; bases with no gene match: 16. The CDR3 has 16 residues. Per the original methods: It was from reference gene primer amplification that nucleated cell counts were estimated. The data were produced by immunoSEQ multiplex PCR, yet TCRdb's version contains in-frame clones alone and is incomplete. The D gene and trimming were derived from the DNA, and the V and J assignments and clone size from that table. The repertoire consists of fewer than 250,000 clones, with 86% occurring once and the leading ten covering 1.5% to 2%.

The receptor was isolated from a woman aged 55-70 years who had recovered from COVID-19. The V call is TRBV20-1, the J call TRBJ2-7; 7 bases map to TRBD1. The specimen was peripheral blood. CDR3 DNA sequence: TGCAGTGCTAGTTTAAGAGGACAGGTGAGGATCCACGAGCAGTACTTC. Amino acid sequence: CSASLRGQVRIHEQYF.